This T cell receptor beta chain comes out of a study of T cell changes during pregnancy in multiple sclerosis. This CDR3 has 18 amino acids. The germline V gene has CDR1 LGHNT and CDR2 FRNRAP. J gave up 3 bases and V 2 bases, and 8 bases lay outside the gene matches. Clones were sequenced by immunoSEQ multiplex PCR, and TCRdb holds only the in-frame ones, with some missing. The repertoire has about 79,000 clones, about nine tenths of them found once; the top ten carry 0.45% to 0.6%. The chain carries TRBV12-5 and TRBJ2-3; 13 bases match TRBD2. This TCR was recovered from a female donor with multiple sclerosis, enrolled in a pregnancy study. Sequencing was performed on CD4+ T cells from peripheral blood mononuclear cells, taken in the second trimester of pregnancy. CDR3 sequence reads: CASGLLPSGLAGTDTQYF. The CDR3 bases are TGTGCTAGTGGTTTGTTACCATCGGGACTAGCGGGGACAGATACGCAGTATTTT.